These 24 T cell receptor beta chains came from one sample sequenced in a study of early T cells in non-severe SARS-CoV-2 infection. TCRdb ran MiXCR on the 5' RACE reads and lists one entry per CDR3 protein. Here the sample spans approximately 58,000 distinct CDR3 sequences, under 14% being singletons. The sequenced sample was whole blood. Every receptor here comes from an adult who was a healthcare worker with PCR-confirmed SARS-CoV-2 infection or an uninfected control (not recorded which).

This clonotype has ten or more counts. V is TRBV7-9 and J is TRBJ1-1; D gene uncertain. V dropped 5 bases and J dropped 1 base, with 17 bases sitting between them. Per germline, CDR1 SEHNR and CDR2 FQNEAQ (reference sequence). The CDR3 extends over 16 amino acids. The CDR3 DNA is TGTGCCAGCAGCCCCGGCGGTTGGGCCGAGAACACTGAAGCTTTCTTT. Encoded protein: CASSPGGWAENTEAFF.

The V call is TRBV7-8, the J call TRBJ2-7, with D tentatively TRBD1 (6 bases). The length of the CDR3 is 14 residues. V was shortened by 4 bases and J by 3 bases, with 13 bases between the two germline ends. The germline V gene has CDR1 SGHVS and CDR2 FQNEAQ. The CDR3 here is CASSSNRVNYEQYF. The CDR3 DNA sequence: TGTGCCAGCAGCTCCAACAGGGTTAACTACGAGCAGTACTTC.

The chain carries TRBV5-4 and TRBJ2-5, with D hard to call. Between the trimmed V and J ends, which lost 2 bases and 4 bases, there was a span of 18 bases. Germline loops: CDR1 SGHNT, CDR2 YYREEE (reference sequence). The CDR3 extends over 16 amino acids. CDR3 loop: CASSFYSPPAGETQYF. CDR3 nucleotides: TGTGCCAGCAGCTTTTATTCGCCCCCAGCTGGAGAGACCCAGTACTTC.

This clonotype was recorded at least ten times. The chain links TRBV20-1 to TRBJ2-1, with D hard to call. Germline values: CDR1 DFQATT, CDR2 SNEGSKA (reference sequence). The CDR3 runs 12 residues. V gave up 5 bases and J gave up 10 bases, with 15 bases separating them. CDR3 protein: CSAQHTVKEQFF. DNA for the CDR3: TGCAGTGCTCAACACACGGTAAAAGAGCAGTTCTTC.

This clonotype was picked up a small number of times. In DNA, the CDR3 is TGCGCCAGCAGCTCGACAGGGCTGAACACTGAAGCTTTCTTT. It yields the protein CASSSTGLNTEAFF. The V gene is TRBV5-1, the J gene TRBJ1-1, with TRBD1 matching 7 bases. The V gene's germline CDR1 is SGHRS and CDR2 YFSETQ. Germline trimming cut 3 bases from V and 0 bases from J; bases unmatched to any gene: 2. This CDR3 region has 14 residues.

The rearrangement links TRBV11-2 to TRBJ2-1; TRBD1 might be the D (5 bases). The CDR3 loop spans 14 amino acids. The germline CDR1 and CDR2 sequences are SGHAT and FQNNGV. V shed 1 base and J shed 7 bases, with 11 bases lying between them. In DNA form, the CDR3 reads TGTGCCAGCAGCTTAGGGCAGGGTCTTAATGAGCAGTTCTTC. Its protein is CASSLGQGLNEQFF.

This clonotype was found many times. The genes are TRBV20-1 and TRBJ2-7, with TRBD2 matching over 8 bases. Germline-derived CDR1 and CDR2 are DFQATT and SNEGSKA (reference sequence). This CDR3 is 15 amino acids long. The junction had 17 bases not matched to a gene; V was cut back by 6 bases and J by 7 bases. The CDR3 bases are TGCAGTGCATTGACAGATACTAGCGGTGTCGGGGAGCAGTACTTC. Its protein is CSALTDTSGVGEQYF.

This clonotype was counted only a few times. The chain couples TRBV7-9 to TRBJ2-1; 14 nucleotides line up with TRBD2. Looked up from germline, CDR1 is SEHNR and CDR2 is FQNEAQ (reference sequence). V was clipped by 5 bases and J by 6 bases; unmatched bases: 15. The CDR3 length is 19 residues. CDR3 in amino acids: CASSPRLAGGPNAFNEQFF. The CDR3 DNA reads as TGTGCCAGCAGCCCCCGACTAGCGGGAGGGCCGAATGCCTTCAATGAGCAGTTCTTC.

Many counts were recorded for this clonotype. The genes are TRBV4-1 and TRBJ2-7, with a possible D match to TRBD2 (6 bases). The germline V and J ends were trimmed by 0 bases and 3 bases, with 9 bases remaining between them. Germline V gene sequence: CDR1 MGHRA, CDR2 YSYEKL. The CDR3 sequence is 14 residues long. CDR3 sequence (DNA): TGCGCCAGCAGCCAAGAGGAGGGGCTCTACGAGCAGTACTTC. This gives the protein CASSQEEGLYEQYF.

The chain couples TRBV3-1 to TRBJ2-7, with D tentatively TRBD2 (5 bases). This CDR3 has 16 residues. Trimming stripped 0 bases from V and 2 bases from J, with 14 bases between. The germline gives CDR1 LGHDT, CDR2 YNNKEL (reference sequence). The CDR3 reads CASSQDGSYRTYEQYF. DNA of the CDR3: TGTGCCAGCAGCCAAGATGGGAGTTACCGAACCTACGAGCAGTACTTC.

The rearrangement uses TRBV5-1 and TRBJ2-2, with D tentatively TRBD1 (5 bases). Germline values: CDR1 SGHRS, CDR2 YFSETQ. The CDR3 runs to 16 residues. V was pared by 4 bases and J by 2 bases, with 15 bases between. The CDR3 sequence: CASSPSSQGNTGELFF. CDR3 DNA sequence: TGCGCCAGCAGCCCCTCAAGTCAGGGAAACACCGGGGAGCTGTTTTTT.

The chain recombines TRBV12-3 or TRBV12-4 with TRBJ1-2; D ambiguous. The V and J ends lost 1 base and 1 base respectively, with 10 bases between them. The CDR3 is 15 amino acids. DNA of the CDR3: TGTGCCAGCAGTTTAGTCCCAGGAGATAACTATGGCTACACCTTC. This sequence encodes CASSLVPGDNYGYTF.

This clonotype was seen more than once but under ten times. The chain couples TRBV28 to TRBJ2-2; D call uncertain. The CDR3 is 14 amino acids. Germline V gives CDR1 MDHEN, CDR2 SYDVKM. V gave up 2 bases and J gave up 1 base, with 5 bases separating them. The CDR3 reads CASSLGGNTGELFF. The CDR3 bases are TGTGCCAGCAGTTTAGGCGGGAACACCGGGGAGCTGTTTTTT.

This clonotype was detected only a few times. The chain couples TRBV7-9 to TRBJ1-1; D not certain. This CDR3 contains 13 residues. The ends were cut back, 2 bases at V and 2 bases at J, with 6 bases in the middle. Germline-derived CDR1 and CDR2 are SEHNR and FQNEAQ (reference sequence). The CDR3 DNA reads TGTGCCAGCAGCTTAATTTTTAACACTGAAGCTTTCTTT. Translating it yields CASSLIFNTEAFF.

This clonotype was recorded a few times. In nucleotides, the CDR3 is TGTGCCAGCAGCTTAGGGATGGGGTCCTACGAGCAGTACTTC. Translating it yields CASSLGMGSYEQYF. The chain joins TRBV7-9 to TRBJ2-7; no reliable D call. CDR1 and CDR2 from the germline V gene are SEHNR and FQNEAQ (reference sequence). This CDR3 has 14 amino acids. V lost 1 base to trimming and J lost 1 base, with 8 bases between them.

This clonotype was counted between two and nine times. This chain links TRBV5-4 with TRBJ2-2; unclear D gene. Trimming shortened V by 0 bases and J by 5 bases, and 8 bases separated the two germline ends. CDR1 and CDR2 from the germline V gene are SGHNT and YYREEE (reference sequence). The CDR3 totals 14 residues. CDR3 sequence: CASSLGDQTGELFF. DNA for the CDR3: TGTGCCAGCAGCTTGGGTGACCAGACCGGGGAGCTGTTTTTT.

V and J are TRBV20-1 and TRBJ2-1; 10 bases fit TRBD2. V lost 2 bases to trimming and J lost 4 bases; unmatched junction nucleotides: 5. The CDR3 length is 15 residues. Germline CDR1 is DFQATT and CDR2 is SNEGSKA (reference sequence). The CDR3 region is CSARSGGGNYNEQFF. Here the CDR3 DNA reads TGCAGTGCTAGAAGCGGGGGGGGAAATTACAATGAGCAGTTCTTC.

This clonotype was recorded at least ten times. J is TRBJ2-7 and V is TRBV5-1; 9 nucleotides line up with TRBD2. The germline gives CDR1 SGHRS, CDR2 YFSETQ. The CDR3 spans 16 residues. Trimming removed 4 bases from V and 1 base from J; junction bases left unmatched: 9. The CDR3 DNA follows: TGCGCCAGCAGCGGGGGGACTAGCTTACGATCCTACGAGCAGTACTTC. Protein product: CASSGGTSLRSYEQYF.

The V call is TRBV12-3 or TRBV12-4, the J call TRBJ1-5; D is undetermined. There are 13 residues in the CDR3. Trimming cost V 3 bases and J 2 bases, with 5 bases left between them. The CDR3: CASSLDRNQPQHF. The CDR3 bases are TGTGCCAGCAGTTTGGACCGCAATCAGCCCCAGCATTTT.

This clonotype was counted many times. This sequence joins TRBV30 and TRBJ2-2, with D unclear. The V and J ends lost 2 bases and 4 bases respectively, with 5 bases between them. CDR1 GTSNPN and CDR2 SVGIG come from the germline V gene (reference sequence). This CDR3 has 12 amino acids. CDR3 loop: CAWSTPTGELFF. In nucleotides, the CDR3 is TGTGCCTGGAGTACACCCACCGGGGAGCTGTTTTTT. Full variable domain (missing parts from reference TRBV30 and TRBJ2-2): SQTIHQWPATLVQPVGSPLSLECTVEGTSNPNLYWYRQAAGRGLQLLFYSVGIGQISSEVPQNLSASRPQDRQFILSSKKLLLSDSGFYLCAWSTPTGELFFGEGSRLTVL.

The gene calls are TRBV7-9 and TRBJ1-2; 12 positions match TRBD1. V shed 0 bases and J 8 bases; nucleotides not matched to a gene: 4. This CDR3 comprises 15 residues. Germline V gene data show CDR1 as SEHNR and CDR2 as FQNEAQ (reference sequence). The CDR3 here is CASSLAGDRGRGYTF. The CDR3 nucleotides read TGTGCCAGCAGCTTAGCGGGGGACAGGGGGCGAGGCTACACCTTC.

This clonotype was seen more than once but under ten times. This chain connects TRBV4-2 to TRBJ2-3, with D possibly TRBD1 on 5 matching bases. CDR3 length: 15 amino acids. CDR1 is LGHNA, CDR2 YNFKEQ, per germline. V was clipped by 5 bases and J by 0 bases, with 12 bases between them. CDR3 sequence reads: CASSGAVLSTDTQYF. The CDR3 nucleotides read TGTGCCAGCAGCGGGGCGGTCTTGAGCACAGATACGCAGTATTTT.

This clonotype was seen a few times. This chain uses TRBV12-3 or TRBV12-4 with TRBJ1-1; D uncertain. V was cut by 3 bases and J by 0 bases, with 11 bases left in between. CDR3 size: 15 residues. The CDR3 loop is CASSLGIGLNTEAFF. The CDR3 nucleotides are TGTGCCAGCAGTTTGGGGATAGGGTTGAACACTGAAGCTTTCTTT.

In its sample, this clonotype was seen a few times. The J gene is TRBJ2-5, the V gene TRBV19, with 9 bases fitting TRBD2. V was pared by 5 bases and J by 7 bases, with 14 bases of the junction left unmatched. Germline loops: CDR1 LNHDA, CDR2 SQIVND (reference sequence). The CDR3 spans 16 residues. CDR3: CASSSKKTSGIGTQYF. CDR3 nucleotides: TGTGCCAGTAGTTCCAAGAAGACTAGCGGAATTGGGACCCAGTACTTC.